This TCR beta chain was recorded in a study of T-cell memory formation after mild COVID-19. Study overall: Clusters were largely donor specific.

The study, taken as a whole, reports: Those CD4+ clones that contracted were mainly in CM and EM (CD8+ ones in EMRA).

Germline V gives CDR1 LGHDT, CDR2 YNNKEL (reference sequence). V shed 5 bases and J shed 4 bases, with 26 bases lying between them. The CDR3 has 18 amino acids. This clonotype has just a few counts. Its specificity is unknown. TCRdb re-called the 5' RACE reads through MiXCR, storing one row per CDR3 protein. The top ten clones hold roughly 5% of a sample with fewer than 150,000 distinct CDR3 sequences, about 15% of them seen once. The chain couples TRBV3-1 to TRBJ1-2; weak D call: TRBD1 (5 bases). Sequenced sample: PBMCs or a T cell subset sorted from them (not recorded which). The TCR was taken from a man aged 18-30 years who had mild COVID-19 (a few samples of this study predate the infection). Cell type and time point are not known. The CDR3 sequence: CASSNGGIRAFLAYGYTF. Here the CDR3 DNA reads TGTGCCAGCAGCAATGGGGGAATCCGAGCATTTCTAGCCTATGGCTACACCTTC. The variable domain in full, with the rest retrieved from reference TRBV3-1 and TRBJ1-2, is DTAVSQTPKYLVTQMGNDKSIKCEQNLGHDTMYWYKQDSKKFLKIMFSYNNKELIINETVPNRFSPKSPDKAHLNLHINSLELGDSAVYFCASSNGGIRAFLAYGYTFGSGTRLTVV.